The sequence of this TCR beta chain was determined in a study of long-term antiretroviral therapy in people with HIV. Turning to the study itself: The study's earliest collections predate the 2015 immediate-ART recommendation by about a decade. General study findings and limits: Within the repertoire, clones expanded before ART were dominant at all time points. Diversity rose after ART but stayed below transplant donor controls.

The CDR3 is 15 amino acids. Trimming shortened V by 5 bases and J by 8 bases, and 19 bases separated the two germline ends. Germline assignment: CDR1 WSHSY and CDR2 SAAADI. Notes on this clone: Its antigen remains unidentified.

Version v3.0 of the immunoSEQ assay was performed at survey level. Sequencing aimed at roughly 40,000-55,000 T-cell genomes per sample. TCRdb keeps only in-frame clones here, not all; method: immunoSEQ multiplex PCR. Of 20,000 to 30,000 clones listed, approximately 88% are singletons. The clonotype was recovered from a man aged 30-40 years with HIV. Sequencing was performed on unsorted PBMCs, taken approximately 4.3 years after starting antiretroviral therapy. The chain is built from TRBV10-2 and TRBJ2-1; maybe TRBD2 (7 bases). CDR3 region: CASSQTGREIDEQFF. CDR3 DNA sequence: TGCGCCAGCAGTCAAACAGGGCGGGAGATAGATGAGCAGTTCTTC.